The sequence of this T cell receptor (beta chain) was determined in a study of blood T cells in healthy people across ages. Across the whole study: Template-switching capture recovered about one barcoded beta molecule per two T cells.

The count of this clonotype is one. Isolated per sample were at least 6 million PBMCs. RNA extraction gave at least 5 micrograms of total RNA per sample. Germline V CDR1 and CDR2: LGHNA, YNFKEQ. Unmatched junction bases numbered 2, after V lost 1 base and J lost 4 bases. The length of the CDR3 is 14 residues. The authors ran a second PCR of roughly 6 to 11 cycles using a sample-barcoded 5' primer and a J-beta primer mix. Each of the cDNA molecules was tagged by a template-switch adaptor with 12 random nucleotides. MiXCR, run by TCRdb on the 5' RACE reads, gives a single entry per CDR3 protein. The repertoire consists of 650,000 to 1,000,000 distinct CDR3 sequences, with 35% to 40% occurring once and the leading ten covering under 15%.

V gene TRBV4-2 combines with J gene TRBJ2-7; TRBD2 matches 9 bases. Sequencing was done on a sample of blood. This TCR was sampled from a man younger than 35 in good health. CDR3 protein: CASSQASGNYEQYF. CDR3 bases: TGTGCCAGCAGCCAAGCTAGCGGGAATTACGAGCAGTACTTC.